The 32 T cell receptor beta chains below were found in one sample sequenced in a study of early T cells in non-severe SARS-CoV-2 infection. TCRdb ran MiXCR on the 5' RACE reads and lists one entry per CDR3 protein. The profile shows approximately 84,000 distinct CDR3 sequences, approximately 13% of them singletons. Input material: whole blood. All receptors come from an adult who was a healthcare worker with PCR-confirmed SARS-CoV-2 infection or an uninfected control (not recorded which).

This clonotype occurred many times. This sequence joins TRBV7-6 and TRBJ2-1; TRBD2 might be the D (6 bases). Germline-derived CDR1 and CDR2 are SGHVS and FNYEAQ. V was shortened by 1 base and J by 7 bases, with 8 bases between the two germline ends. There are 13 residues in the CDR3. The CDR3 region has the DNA TGTGCCAGCAGCTTAGATCTAGCGAATGAGCAGTTCTTC. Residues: CASSLDLANEQFF.

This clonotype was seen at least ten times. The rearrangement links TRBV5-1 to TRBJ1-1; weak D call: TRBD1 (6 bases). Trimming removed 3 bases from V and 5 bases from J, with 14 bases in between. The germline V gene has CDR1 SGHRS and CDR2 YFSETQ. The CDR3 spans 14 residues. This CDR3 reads CASSYQGQLTEAFF. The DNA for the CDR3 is TGCGCCAGCAGCTACCAAGGACAGCTGACTGAAGCTTTCTTT.

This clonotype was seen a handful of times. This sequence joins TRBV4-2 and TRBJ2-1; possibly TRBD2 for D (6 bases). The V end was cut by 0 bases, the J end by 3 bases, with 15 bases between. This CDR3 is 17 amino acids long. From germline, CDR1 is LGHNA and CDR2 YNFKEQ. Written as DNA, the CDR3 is TGTGCCAGCAGCCAAGAGAGTAGCGGAACCCTCTACAATGAGCAGTTCTTC. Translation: CASSQESSGTLYNEQFF.

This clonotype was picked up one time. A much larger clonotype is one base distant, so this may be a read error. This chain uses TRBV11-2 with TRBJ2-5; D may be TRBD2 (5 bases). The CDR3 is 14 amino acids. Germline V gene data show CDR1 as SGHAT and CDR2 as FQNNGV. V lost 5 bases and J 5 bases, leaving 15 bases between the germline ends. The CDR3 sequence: CASSRALDSETQYF. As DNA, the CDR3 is TGTGCCAGCAGCCGCGCACTAGATTCGGAGACCCAGTACTTC.

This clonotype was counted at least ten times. DNA of the CDR3: TGTGCCAGCAGCCCCCGACAGCTATACAATGAGCAGTTCTTC. It yields the protein CASSPRQLYNEQFF. This chain links TRBV11-2 with TRBJ2-1; TRBD1 might be the D (5 bases). The V end lost 5 bases, the J end lost 4 bases, and 12 bases lay between the germline ends. CDR3 length: 14 residues. The germline V gene has CDR1 SGHAT and CDR2 FQNNGV.

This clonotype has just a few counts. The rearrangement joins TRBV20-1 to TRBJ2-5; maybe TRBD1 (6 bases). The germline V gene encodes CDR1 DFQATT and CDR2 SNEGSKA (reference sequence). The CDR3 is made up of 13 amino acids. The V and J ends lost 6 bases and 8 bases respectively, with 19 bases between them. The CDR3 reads CSASLSRDTTQYF. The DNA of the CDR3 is TGCAGTGCAAGTCTATCCAGGGACACCACCCAGTACTTC.

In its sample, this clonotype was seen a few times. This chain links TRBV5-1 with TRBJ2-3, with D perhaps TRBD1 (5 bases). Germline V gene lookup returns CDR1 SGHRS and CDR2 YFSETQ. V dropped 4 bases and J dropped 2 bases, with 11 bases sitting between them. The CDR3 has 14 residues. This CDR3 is CASSPQGPTDTQYF. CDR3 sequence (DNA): TGCGCCAGCAGCCCTCAGGGTCCCACAGATACGCAGTATTTT.

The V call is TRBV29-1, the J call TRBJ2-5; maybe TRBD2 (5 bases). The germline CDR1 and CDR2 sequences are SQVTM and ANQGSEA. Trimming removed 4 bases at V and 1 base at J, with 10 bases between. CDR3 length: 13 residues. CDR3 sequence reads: CSVGTGGQETQYF. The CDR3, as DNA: TGCAGCGTTGGGACCGGAGGCCAAGAGACCCAGTACTTC.

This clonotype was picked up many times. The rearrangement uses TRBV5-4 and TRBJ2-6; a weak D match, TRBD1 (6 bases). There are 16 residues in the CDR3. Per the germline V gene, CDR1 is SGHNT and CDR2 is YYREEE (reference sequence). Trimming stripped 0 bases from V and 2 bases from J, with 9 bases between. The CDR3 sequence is CASSLGGGAGANVLTF. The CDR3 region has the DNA TGTGCCAGCAGCTTGGGAGGGGGTGCTGGGGCCAACGTCCTGACTTTC.

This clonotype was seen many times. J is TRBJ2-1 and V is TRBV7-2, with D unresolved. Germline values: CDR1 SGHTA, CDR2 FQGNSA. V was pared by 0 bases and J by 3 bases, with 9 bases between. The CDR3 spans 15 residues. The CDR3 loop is CASSLAGLDYNEQFF. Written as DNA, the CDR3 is TGTGCCAGCAGCTTAGCAGGGTTGGACTACAATGAGCAGTTCTTC.

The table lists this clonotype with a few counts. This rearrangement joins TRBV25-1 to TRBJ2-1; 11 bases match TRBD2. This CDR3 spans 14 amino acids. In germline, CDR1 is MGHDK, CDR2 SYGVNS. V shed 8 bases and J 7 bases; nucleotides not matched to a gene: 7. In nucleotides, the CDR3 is TGTGCCAGCTCCGGGACTAGCGGTCGGAATGAGCAGTTCTTC. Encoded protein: CASSGTSGRNEQFF.

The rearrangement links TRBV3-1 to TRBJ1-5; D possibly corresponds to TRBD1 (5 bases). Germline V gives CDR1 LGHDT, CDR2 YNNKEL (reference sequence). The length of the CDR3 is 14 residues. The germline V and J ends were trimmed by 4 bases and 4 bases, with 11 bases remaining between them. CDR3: CASSLGEWNQPQHF. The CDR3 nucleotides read TGTGCCAGCAGCCTGGGGGAGTGGAATCAGCCCCAGCATTTT.

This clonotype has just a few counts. The CDR3: CASSLVPDRAGGELFF. The CDR3 nucleotides are TGCGCCAGCAGCTTGGTACCGGACAGGGCTGGAGGGGAGCTGTTTTTT. The rearrangement uses TRBV5-1 and TRBJ2-2; TRBD1 aligns across 8 bases. Trimming at V came to 0 bases and at J to 8 bases, leaving 9 bases not matched to a gene. Germline loops: CDR1 SGHRS, CDR2 YFSETQ. The CDR3 is made up of 16 amino acids.

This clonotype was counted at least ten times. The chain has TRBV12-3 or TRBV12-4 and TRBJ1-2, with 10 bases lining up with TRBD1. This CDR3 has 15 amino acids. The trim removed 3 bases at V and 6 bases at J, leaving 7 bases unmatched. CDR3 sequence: CASSFHRQGANGYTF. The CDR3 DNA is TGTGCCAGCAGTTTCCACCGACAGGGGGCAAATGGCTACACCTTC.

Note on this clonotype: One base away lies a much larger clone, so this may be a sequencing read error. CDR3 protein: CASSDVWTRYEQYF. The CDR3 DNA is TGTGCCAGCAGTGATGTCTGGACTCGCTACGAGCAGTACTTC. The chain recombines TRBV6-1 with TRBJ2-7; D may be TRBD2 (5 bases). Between the trimmed V and J ends, which lost 3 bases and 3 bases, there was a span of 12 bases. Germline assignment: CDR1 MNHNS and CDR2 SASEGT. This CDR3 is built from 14 residues.

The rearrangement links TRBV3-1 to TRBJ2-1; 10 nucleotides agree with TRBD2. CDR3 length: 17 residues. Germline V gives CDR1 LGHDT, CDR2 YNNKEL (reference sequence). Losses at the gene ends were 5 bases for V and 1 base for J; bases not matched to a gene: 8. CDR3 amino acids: CASSALSGRTSYNEQFF. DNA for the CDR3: TGTGCCAGCAGCGCCCTTAGCGGGAGGACGTCCTACAATGAGCAGTTCTTC.

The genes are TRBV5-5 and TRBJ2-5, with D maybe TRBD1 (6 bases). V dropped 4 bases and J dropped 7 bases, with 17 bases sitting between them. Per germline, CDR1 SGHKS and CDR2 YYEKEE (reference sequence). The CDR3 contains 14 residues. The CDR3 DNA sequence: TGTGCCAGCAGCCCCCCCCAGGGGCAGGCGACCCAGTACTTC. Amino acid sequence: CASSPPQGQATQYF.

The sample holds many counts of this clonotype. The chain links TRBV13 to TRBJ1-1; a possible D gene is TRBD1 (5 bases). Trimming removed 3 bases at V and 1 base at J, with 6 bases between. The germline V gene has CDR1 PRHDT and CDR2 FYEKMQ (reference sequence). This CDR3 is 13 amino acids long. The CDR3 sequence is CASSFGTNTEAFF. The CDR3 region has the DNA TGTGCCAGCAGCTTCGGGACGAACACTGAAGCTTTCTTT.

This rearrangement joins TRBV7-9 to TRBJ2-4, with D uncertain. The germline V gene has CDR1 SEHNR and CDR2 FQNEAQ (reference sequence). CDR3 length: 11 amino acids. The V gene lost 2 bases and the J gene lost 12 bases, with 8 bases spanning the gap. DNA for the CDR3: TGTGCCAGCAGCTTATATGAGCATCAGTACTTC. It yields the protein CASSLYEHQYF.

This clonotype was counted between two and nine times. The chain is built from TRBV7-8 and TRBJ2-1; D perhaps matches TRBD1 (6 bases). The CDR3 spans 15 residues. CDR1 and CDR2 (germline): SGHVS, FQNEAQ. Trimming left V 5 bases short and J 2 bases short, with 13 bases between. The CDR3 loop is CASSRAGTPYNEQFF. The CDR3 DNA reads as TGTGCCAGCAGCCGGGCCGGGACACCCTACAATGAGCAGTTCTTC.

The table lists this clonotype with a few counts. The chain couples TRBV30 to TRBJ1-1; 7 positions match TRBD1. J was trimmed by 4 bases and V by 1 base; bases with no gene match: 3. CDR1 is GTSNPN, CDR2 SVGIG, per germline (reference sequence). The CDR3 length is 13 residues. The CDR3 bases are TGTGCCTGGAGTGAATCAGGGGGCACTGAAGCTTTCTTT. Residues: CAWSESGGTEAFF.

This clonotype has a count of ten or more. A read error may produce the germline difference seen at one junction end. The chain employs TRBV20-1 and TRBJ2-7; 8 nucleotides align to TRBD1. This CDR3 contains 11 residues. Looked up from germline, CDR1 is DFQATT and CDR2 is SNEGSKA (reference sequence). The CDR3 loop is CSASRTGTIRF. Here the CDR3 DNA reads TGCAGTGCTAGTAGGACAGGGACAATTCGCTTC.

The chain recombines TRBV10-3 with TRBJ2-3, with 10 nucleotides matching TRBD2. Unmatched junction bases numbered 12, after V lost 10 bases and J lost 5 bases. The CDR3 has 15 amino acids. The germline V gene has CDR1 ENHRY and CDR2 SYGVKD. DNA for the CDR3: TGTGCCACACAACTAGCGGGAAGGATGGAAGATACGCAGTATTTT. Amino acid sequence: CATQLAGRMEDTQYF.

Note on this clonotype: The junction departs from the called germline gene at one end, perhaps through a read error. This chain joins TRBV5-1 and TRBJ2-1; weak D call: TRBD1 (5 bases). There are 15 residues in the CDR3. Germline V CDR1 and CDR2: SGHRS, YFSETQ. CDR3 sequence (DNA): TGCACCAGCAGCTTCAGGGTTGACTTCTACAATGAGCAGTTCTTC. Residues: CTSSFRVDFYNEQFF.

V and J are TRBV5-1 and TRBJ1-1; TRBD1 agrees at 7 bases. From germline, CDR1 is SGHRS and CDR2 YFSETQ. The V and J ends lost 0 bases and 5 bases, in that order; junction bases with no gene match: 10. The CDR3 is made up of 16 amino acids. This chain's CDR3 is CASSLGALQGRTEAFF. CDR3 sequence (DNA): TGCGCCAGCAGCTTGGGGGCCTTACAGGGGAGAACTGAAGCTTTCTTT.

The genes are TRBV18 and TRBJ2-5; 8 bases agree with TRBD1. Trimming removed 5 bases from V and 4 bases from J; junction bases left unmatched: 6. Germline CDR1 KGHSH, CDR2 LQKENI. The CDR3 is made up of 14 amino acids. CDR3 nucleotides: TGTGCCAGCTCAGCGGACAGGGCTAGAGAGACCCAGTACTTC. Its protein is CASSADRARETQYF. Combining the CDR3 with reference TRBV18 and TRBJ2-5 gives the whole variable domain NAGVMQNPRHLVRRRGQEARLRCSPMKGHSHVYWYRQLPEEGLKFMVYLQKENIIDESGMPKERFSAEFPKEGPSILRIQQVVRGDSAAYFCASSADRARETQYFGPGTRLLVL.

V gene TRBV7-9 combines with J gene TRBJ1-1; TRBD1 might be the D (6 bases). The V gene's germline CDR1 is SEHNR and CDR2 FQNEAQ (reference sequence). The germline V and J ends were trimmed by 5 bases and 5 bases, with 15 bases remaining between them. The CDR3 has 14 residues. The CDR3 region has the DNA TGTGCCAGCAGCCCAGGGGCAGGGTGGACTGAAGCTTTCTTT. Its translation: CASSPGAGWTEAFF.

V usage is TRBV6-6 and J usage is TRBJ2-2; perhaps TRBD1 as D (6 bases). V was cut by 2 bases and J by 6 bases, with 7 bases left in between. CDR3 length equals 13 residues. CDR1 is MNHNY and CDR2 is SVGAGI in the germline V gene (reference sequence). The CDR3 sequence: CASSYAGAGELFF. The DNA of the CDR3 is TGTGCCAGCAGTTACGCAGGGGCCGGGGAGCTGTTTTTT.

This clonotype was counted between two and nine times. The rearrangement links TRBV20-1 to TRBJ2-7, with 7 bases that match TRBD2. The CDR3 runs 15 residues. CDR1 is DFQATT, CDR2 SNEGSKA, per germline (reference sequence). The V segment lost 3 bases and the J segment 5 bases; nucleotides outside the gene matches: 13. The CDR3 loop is CSARATSVSSDEQYF. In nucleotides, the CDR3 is TGCAGTGCTAGGGCTACTAGCGTCTCGTCGGACGAGCAGTACTTC.

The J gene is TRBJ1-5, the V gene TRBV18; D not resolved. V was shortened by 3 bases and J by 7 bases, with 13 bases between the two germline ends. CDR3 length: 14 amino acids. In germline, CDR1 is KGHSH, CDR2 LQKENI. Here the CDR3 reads CASSPDGFGQPQHF. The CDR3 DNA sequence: TGTGCCAGCTCACCGGACGGGTTTGGGCAGCCCCAGCATTTT.

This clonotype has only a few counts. The CDR3 region is CASSPGQNTEAFF. CDR3 bases: TGTGCCAGCAGCCCCGGACAGAACACTGAAGCTTTCTTT. This rearrangement joins TRBV7-9 to TRBJ1-1; perhaps TRBD1 as D (5 bases). The CDR3 is 13 residues long. V was cut by 5 bases and J by 1 base, with 8 bases left in between. The germline CDR1 and CDR2 sequences are SEHNR and FQNEAQ (reference sequence).

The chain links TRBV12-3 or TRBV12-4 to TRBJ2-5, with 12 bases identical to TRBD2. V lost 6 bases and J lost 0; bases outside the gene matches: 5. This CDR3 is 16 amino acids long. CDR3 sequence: CASRQTSGGYQETQYF. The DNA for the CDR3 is TGTGCCAGCAGGCAAACTAGCGGGGGGTACCAAGAGACCCAGTACTTC.